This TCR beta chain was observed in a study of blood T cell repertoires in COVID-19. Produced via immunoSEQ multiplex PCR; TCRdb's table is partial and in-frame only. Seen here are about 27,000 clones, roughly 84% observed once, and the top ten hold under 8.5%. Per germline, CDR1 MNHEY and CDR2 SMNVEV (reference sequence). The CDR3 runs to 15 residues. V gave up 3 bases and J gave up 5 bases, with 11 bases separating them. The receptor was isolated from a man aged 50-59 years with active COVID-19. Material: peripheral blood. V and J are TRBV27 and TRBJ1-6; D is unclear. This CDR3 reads CASSFQVYHNSPLHF. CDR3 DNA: TGTGCCAGCAGTTTCCAGGTGTACCATAATTCACCCCTCCACTTT.